This TCR beta chain is from a study of T cells in Graves' hyperthyroidism and ophthalmopathy. TCR beta CDR3 region amplification was performed from RNA transcripts. The HTBI primer set served for first-round RT-PCR of the TCR CDR3. TCRdb re-derived calls from the multiplex PCR reads in MiXCR, one entry per CDR3 protein. The sample has 380,000 or so distinct CDR3 sequences; about a fifth are singletons. Germline-derived CDR1 and CDR2 are SGHRS and YFSETQ. The ends were cut back, 6 bases at V and 0 bases at J, with 16 bases in the middle. The CDR3 has 16 amino acids. Disease duration under 2 months; hyperthyroidism patients were aged 18 to 65. The study excluded patients with uncontrolled infection, other autoimmune disease, pregnancy or lactation. This clonotype was seen at least ten times.

The specimen was blood. V is TRBV5-1 and J is TRBJ1-5; the D is unclear. The source is a woman aged 18-30 years with Graves' hyperthyroidism. CDR3 amino acids: CASNTRSRVSNQPQHF. DNA for the CDR3: TGCGCCAGCAACACTCGTTCCAGAGTTAGCAATCAGCCCCAGCATTTT.